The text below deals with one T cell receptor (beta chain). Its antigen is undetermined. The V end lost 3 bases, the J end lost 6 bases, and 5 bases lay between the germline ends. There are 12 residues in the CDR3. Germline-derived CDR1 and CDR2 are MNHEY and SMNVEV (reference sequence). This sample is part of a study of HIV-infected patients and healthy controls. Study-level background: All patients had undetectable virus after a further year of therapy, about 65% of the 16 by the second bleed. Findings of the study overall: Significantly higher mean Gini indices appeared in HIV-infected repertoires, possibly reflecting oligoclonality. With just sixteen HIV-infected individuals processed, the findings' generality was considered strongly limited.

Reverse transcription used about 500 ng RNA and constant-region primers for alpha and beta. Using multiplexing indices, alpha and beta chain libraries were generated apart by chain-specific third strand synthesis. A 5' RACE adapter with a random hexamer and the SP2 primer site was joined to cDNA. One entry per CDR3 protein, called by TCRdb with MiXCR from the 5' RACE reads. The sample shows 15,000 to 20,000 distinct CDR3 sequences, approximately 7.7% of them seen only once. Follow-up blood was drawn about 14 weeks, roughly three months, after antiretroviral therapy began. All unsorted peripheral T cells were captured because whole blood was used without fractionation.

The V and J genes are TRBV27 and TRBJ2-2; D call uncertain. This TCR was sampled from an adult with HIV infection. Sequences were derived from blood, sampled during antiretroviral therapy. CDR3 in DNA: TGTGCCAGCAGTTTCACAGCCGGGGAGCTGTTTTTT. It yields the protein CASSFTAGELFF.